This TCR beta chain was sequenced in a study of CD8+ T cells in alopecia areata. Study findings and constraints: Lesional scalp exceeded normal scalp in clonality, especially in alopecia totalis/universalis.

This clone was picked up a small number of times. Antigen unknown. The treatment is: oral pan-JAK inhibitor, 5-10 mg twice daily. Deletions cut 4 bases from V and 3 bases from J, with 16 bases between. The CDR3 totals 15 residues. Germline-derived CDR1 and CDR2 are SGDLS and YYNGEE. cDNA serving as the sequencing template came from extracted, reverse transcribed RNA. The assay was immunoSEQ multiplex PCR, and TCRdb's table has in-frame clones only and misses some. The table has about 190,000 clones, approximately 60% seen once. The sequence was collected from a human donor with alopecia areata. The rearrangement links TRBV9 to TRBJ2-5; D perhaps matches TRBD1 (6 bases). Here the sequenced sample was CD4+ T cells sorted from blood, taken at week 4, from a patient treated with tofacitinib. The CDR3 DNA is TGTGCCAGCAGCATCCCCCGAGGGGGTAAAGAGACCCAGTACTTC. Translating it yields CASSIPRGGKETQYF.